Listed here are 5 T cell receptor beta chains from one sample, sequenced in a study of shared clonotypes between healthy human individuals. Method: immunoSEQ multiplex PCR; TCRdb's copy keeps in-frame clones and lacks some. The sample lists about 530,000 clones, about three quarters occurring once. The sample taken for sequencing was PBMCs. These receptors were taken from a woman aged 40 to 50 in good health. Some clones in this sample may be carry-over from other donors' samples.

The J gene is TRBJ2-3, the V gene TRBV6-5; D remains ambiguous. V lost 10 bases and J lost 0, with 17 bases in between. The CDR3 contains 15 residues. In germline, CDR1 is MNHEY, CDR2 SVGAGI. This CDR3 is CATHPVGLSTDTQYF. CDR3 bases: TGTGCCACCCACCCAGTGGGCCTAAGCACAGATACGCAGTATTTT.

V is TRBV25-1 and J is TRBJ1-3; D is possibly TRBD1 (5 bases). The ends were cut back, 8 bases at V and 0 bases at J, with 14 bases in the middle. This CDR3 has 15 residues. Germline V CDR1 and CDR2: MGHDK, SYGVNS. The CDR3: CASEKGRSSGNTIYF. Here the CDR3 DNA reads TGTGCCAGCGAAAAGGGACGGAGCTCTGGAAACACCATATATTTT.

CDR3 residues: CASSSWRAGANVLTF. DNA for the CDR3: TGTGCCAGCAGCTCCTGGAGGGCTGGGGCCAACGTCCTGACTTTC. The chain links TRBV5-6 to TRBJ2-6, with a possible D match to TRBD2 (6 bases). V was shortened by 3 bases and J by 2 bases, with 9 bases between the two germline ends. The CDR3 covers 15 residues. CDR1 and CDR2 (germline): SGHDT, YYEEEE.

Written as DNA, the CDR3 is TGTGCCAGCAGCCCCGGGACTAGCGGACCCTACGAGCAGTACTTC. Protein product: CASSPGTSGPYEQYF. The V call is TRBV11-3, the J call TRBJ2-7, with 11 bases matching TRBD2. Germline assignment: CDR1 SGHNT and CDR2 YENEEA. V lost 5 bases to trimming and J lost 2 bases; unmatched junction nucleotides: 5. This CDR3 comprises 15 residues.

The chain employs TRBV30 and TRBJ2-4; 12 bases align to TRBD2. The J segment lost 0 bases and the V segment lost 8 bases, leaving 2 bases of the junction unmatched. The germline gives CDR1 GTSNPN, CDR2 SVGIG (reference sequence). The CDR3 covers 14 residues. CDR3 protein: CAGGLAGAKNIQYF. As DNA, the CDR3 is TGTGCCGGGGGACTAGCGGGAGCCAAAAACATTCAGTACTTC. The variable domain in full, completed from reference TRBV30 and TRBJ2-4, reads SQTIHQWPATLVQPVGSPLSLECTVEGTSNPNLYWYRQAAGRGLQLLFYSVGIGQISSEVPQNLSASRPQDRQFILSSKKLLLSDSGFYLCAGGLAGAKNIQYFGAGTRLSVL.